This is a list of T cell receptor beta chains from one sample in a study of identical twins. TCRdb reprocessed the 5' RACE reads via MiXCR and lists one record per CDR3 protein. The data show about 570,000 distinct CDR3 sequences, with around a tenth seen just once and around 3.2% held by the top ten. The sample was also reused in another study, on yellow fever vaccine responses in identical twins.

Sequenced: PBMCs. All receptors come from a woman aged 18-29 years in good health. Both conserved end residues are part of each CDR3. The D gene is left open where the match is weak. Only part of the rows carry a size: once, few, many, or a class if the clone is expanded.

D	V	J	size	DNA	CDR3
TRBD2	TRBV6-1	TRBJ2-7	.	TGTGCCAGCAGTGGGACTAGCGTCCACGAGCAGTACTTC	CASSGTSVHEQYF
.	TRBV6-5	TRBJ1-1	.	TGTGCCAGCAGTCACGACAGGTTCTCGACTGAAGCTTTCTTT	CASSHDRFSTEAFF
TRBD1	TRBV7-9	TRBJ2-7	.	TGTGCCAGCAGCTTAGCCCTGACAGGGTCCGAGCAGTACTTC	CASSLALTGSEQYF
.	TRBV5-5	TRBJ2-7	.	TGTGCCAGCAGGAAGGACGTTGGGTACGAGCAGTACTTC	CASRKDVGYEQYF
TRBD2	TRBV7-9	TRBJ2-3	.	TGTGCCAGCAGCTTATTACTAGCGGGAGGGCGAGATACGCAGTATTTT	CASSLLLAGGRDTQYF
.	TRBV12-3/TRBV12-4	TRBJ2-5	.	TGTGCCAGCAGGCGACAGTTACAAGAGACCCAGTACTTC	CASRRQLQETQYF
TRBD1	TRBV27	TRBJ2-5	few	TGTGCCAGCACTCCGGGCGGACAGGGACCTGAGACCCAGTACTTC	CASTPGGQGPETQYF
.	TRBV2	TRBJ2-7	.	TGTGCCAGCAGCCGCGGCAGGCTCGAGCAGTACTTC	CASSRGRLEQYF
.	TRBV10-3	TRBJ1-1	many	TGTGCCATCAGTGTTTTGGCGGAGCTTGAAGCTTTCTTT	CAISVLAELEAFF
TRBD2	TRBV2	TRBJ2-1	.	TGTGCCAGCAGCGAGAGCGGGAGGTTTACCTACAATGAGCAGTTCTTC	CASSESGRFTYNEQFF
.	TRBV5-1	TRBJ2-7	many	TGCGCCAGCAGCTTGGGAGGAGACGAGCAGTACTTC	CASSLGGDEQYF
TRBD2	TRBV6-1	TRBJ2-1	.	TGTGCCAGCAGTAGACCTAGCGGGGGGGCCAATGAGCAGTTCTTC	CASSRPSGGANEQFF
TRBD2	TRBV7-2	TRBJ2-7	.	TGTGCCAGCAGTCGGGGGGAGGGGCGGGGGACTACCTACGAGCAGTACTTC	CASSRGEGRGTTYEQYF
TRBD2	TRBV20-1	TRBJ2-3	few	TGCAGTGCTAGTCCTAGCGGGAGGGCAACAGATACGCAGTATTTT	CSASPSGRATDTQYF
.	TRBV5-1	TRBJ2-7	few	TGCGCCAGCAGCGATAAGCCGGGACACTTCTACGAGCAGTACTTC	CASSDKPGHFYEQYF
TRBD2	TRBV20-1	TRBJ2-3	.	TGCAGTGCTAGAGATGTGCTAGCGGGAGTGTTCCCCACAGATACGCAGTATTTT	CSARDVLAGVFPTDTQYF
.	TRBV29-1	TRBJ2-1	many	TGCAGCGTTGACAGTTGGGATGAGCAGTTCTTC	CSVDSWDEQFF
.	TRBV2	TRBJ1-5	.	TGTGCTTCGGGGGTGGTTAGCAATCAGCCCCAGCATTTT	CASGVVSNQPQHF
TRBD1	TRBV7-9	TRBJ2-1	few	TGTGCCAGCAGCTCTAACAGGGGGAGCTCCTACAATGAGCAGTTCTTC	CASSSNRGSSYNEQFF
TRBD2	TRBV28	TRBJ2-3	few	TGTGCCAGCAGTCCCGGGACTAGCGTGGTAACAGATACGCAGTATTTT	CASSPGTSVVTDTQYF
.	TRBV7-2	TRBJ2-7	.	TGTGCCAGCAGCTTAGTGGCTAGCGAATCCTACGAGCAGTACTTC	CASSLVASESYEQYF
.	TRBV2	TRBJ2-3	many	TGTGCCAGCAGTGAAAGGAGGGCGGCTACAGATACGCAGTATTTT	CASSERRAATDTQYF
.	TRBV2	TRBJ1-2	many	TGTGCCAGCAGAGACAGAGTTCCTAACTATGGCTACACCTTC	CASRDRVPNYGYTF
.	TRBV18	TRBJ2-7	.	TGTGCCAGCTCACCACTGGGGGCGGGCAGGTGGAACGAGCAGTACTTC	CASSPLGAGRWNEQYF
.	TRBV20-1	TRBJ2-4	many	TGCAGTGCTATCATAGCAGGGGAGGCCAAAAACATTCAGTACTTC	CSAIIAGEAKNIQYF
.	TRBV7-9	TRBJ2-7	.	TGTGCCAGCAGCTTAGCGTCCCGGGCATACGAGCAGTACTTC	CASSLASRAYEQYF
TRBD2	TRBV29-1	TRBJ2-7	.	TGCAGCGTTGAACTAGCGGGGACCTACGAGCAGTACTTC	CSVELAGTYEQYF
.	TRBV10-3	TRBJ2-1	many	TGTGCCGCCGGTCCTTACAATGAGCAGTTCTTC	CAAGPYNEQFF
.	TRBV28	TRBJ1-1	many	TGTGCCAGCAGTTTATTCACAGGCTCGACTGAAGCTTTCTTT	CASSLFTGSTEAFF
.	TRBV20-1	TRBJ2-5	.	TGCAGTGCTAGCAAGGGGGAGACCCAGTACTTC	CSASKGETQYF
.	TRBV3-1	TRBJ1-5	.	TGTGCCAGCAGCTACTTAGACAATCAGCCCCAGCATTTT	CASSYLDNQPQHF
TRBD1	TRBV25-1	TRBJ1-1	.	TGTGCCAGCAGTGCACTAGACAGGGACTATTCTGAAGCTTTCTTT	CASSALDRDYSEAFF
TRBD1	TRBV6-5	TRBJ1-2	few	TGTGCCAGCAGTTACGGGACAGGGGGTTCAGTGAGTTTC	CASSYGTGGSVSF
.	TRBV7-2	TRBJ2-7	few	TGTGCCAGCAGCTTAGAACAGGGTCGGGGCGAGCAGTACTTC	CASSLEQGRGEQYF
TRBD2	TRBV5-1	TRBJ2-1	many	TGCGCCAGCAGTCGGGACGGACTAGCGGGGGGCAATGAGCAGTTCTTC	CASSRDGLAGGNEQFF
TRBD1	TRBV29-1	TRBJ2-7	.	TGCAGCGGCTCCATACAGGGGGGCGAGCAGTACTTC	CSGSIQGGEQYF
.	TRBV2	TRBJ2-7	.	TGTGCCAGCATGGCCCAAGCAGACCACGAGCAGTACTTC	CASMAQADHEQYF
.	TRBV5-1	TRBJ1-2	many	TGCGCCAGCAGCCCTGGCGCAGACAAGAACTATGGCTACACCTTC	CASSPGADKNYGYTF
TRBD2	TRBV3-1	TRBJ2-2	many	TGTGCCAGCAGCCCGATTAGCGGGGGATTGGGTAACACCGGGGAGCTGTTTTTT	CASSPISGGLGNTGELFF
TRBD2	TRBV5-1	TRBJ2-3	.	TGCGCCAGCAGCTTCGGAGCGGGAGGGCCATCAGATACGCAGTATTTT	CASSFGAGGPSDTQYF
.	TRBV20-1	TRBJ2-7	many	TGCAGTGCTAGGGAGGGGACAGTATCCTACGAGCAGTACTTC	CSAREGTVSYEQYF
.	TRBV20-1	TRBJ2-5	many	TGCAGTGCTAAATCTTCGTCGGGGGAGACCCAGTACTTC	CSAKSSSGETQYF
.	TRBV18	TRBJ2-7	many	TGTGCCAGCAGCCCAGGCTACGAGCAGTACTTC	CASSPGYEQYF
.	TRBV7-9	TRBJ2-7	few	TGTGCCAGCAGCTTGCAGACGGCAGAGCAGTACTTC	CASSLQTAEQYF
.	TRBV9	TRBJ2-5	.	TGTGCCAGCAGCGTAGATACGGGGGCGCAAGAGACCCAGTACTTC	CASSVDTGAQETQYF